Each of the 24 T cell receptor beta chains below was sequenced from the same sample in a study of blood T cell repertoires in COVID-19. Sequenced by immunoSEQ multiplex PCR; TCRdb stores in-frame clones only, minus some. The data contain under 450,000 clones, about 88% of them singletons. Sequences were obtained from PBMCs or T cells enriched from blood (not recorded which). The receptor set was obtained from a woman between 25 and 40 years old who had recovered from COVID-19.

The chain uses TRBV10-2 and TRBJ1-2; 10 positions agree with TRBD1. Germline CDR1 and CDR2: WSHSY and SAAADI. J lost 8 bases, V lost 6 bases, and 6 bases had no gene match. CDR3 length equals 13 residues. The CDR3 reads CASRAGTGDGYTF. CDR3 nucleotide sequence: TGCGCCAGCAGGGCCGGGACAGGGGACGGCTACACCTTC.

This clone was seen just once. The chain employs TRBV12-3 or TRBV12-4 and TRBJ1-5; D is unclear. CDR3 length: 13 residues. Trimming took 4 bases from V and 1 from J, leaving 5 bases between them. CDR3 DNA: TGTGCCAGCAGTTCCTTAAGCAATCAGCCCCAGCATTTT. Its translation is CASSSLSNQPQHF.

This chain uses TRBV28 with TRBJ2-7; 7 nucleotides align to TRBD1. The CDR3 consists of 17 residues. J lost 5 bases, V lost 6 bases, and 19 bases had no gene match. Per germline, CDR1 MDHEN and CDR2 SYDVKM. CDR3 DNA sequence: TGTGCCAGCAGGATAAGGGGACAGACCCTGGGTAACCACGAGCAGTACTTC. Its protein is CASRIRGQTLGNHEQYF.

The chain couples TRBV9 to TRBJ2-2; D not certain. The CDR3 runs to 15 residues. Looked up from germline, CDR1 is SGDLS and CDR2 is YYNGEE. V lost 2 bases, J lost 3 bases, and 11 bases lay in between. The CDR3: CASSVELPDTGELFF. The CDR3 nucleotides are TGTGCCAGCAGCGTGGAACTACCGGACACCGGGGAGCTGTTTTTT.

The chain has TRBV9 and TRBJ2-2; D not certain. Germline V gene sequence: CDR1 SGDLS, CDR2 YYNGEE. This CDR3 has 14 amino acids. V gave up 6 bases and J gave up 3 bases, with 12 bases separating them. The CDR3 DNA sequence: TGTGCCAGCAAGGAACGGGTGGACACCGGGGAGCTGTTTTTT. It codes for CASKERVDTGELFF.

The chain combines TRBV1 with TRBJ1-5. TRBV1 is tagged as a pseudogene. The CDR3 extends over 15 amino acids. The CDR3 protein is CTSSQECFPFQPQHF. In DNA form, the CDR3 reads TGCACCAGCAGCCAAGAGTGTTTTCCTTTTCAGCCCCAGCATTTT.

In its sample, this clone was seen a few times. CDR3 region: CASSLEGDYGYTF. CDR3 sequence (DNA): TGCGCCAGCAGCTTGGAGGGGGACTATGGCTACACCTTC. This chain links TRBV5-1 with TRBJ1-2, with a tentative D call TRBD1 (6 bases). Germline CDR1 is SGHRS and CDR2 is YFSETQ. This CDR3 spans 13 amino acids. V lost 0 bases and J 3 bases, leaving 6 bases between the germline ends.

The V gene is TRBV5-4, the J gene TRBJ2-1; no clear D. CDR1 is SGHNT and CDR2 is YYREEE in the germline V gene (reference sequence). Trimming shortened V by 7 bases and J by 1 base, and 12 bases separated the two germline ends. The CDR3 contains 14 residues. The chain's CDR3 is CASSRPRSYNEQFF. The CDR3 DNA sequence: TGTGCCAGCTCCCGCCCCAGGTCCTACAATGAGCAGTTCTTC.

The chain carries TRBV30 and TRBJ1-6; no clear D gene. CDR3 length: 14 amino acids. Looked up from germline, CDR1 is GTSNPN and CDR2 is SVGIG (reference sequence). Trimming removed 0 bases at V and 10 bases at J, with 13 bases between. The DNA for the CDR3 is TGTGCCTGGAGTGTAGGAGTTGTCGGGTCACCCCTCCACTTT. Residues: CAWSVGVVGSPLHF.

CDR3 coding DNA: TGTGCCAGTACCGGGAGGCAGTCGAACACTGAAGCTTTCTTT. This translates into CASTGRQSNTEAFF. The V and J genes are TRBV28 and TRBJ1-1; the D is unclear. Trimming pared 9 bases from V and 1 base from J, leaving 15 bases between. This CDR3 contains 14 residues. Germline V gene sequence: CDR1 MDHEN, CDR2 SYDVKM.

CDR3: CASSSSGTSPTNEQFF. CDR3 in DNA: TGTGCCAGCAGTTCCTCCGGGACTAGTCCTACAAATGAGCAGTTCTTC. This sequence joins TRBV28 and TRBJ2-1; 8 nucleotides line up with TRBD2. Germline assignment: CDR1 MDHEN and CDR2 SYDVKM. With 4 bases clipped from V and 7 bases from J, the junction kept 12 bases outside the gene matches. The CDR3 is 16 residues long.

The V gene is TRBV28, the J gene TRBJ1-4, with D perhaps matching TRBD1 (5 bases). Trimming shortened V by 3 bases and J by 11 bases, and 7 bases separated the two germline ends. Per the germline V gene, CDR1 is MDHEN and CDR2 is SYDVKM. This CDR3 is built from 11 residues. The CDR3 DNA reads TGTGCCAGCAGTTTTGGGGGGAAACTGTTTTTT. Translating it yields CASSFGGKLFF.

The chain combines TRBV9 with TRBJ2-3, with 10 bases fitting TRBD1. CDR1 is SGDLS, CDR2 YYNGEE, per germline. Trimming removed 3 bases from V and 1 base from J; junction bases left unmatched: 5. The CDR3 has 16 residues. The CDR3 sequence: CASSASGTGGTDTQYF. The CDR3 DNA reads TGTGCCAGCAGCGCCTCCGGGACAGGGGGCACAGATACGCAGTATTTT. Looking up the rest from reference TRBV9 and TRBJ2-3 gives the full variable domain: DSGVTQTPKHLITATGQRVTLRCSPRSGDLSVYWYQQSLDQGLQFLIQYYNGEERAKGNILERFSAQQFPDLHSELNLSSLELGDSALYFCASSASGTGGTDTQYFGPGTRLTVL.

Of note for this clone: Other DNA sequences within the sample encode an identical CDR3. V gene TRBV28 combines with J gene TRBJ2-7, with D unclear. This CDR3 is built from 11 residues. With 3 bases removed from V and 2 bases from J, the gap between germline ends came to 2 bases. Per the germline V gene, CDR1 is MDHEN and CDR2 is SYDVKM. The CDR3 DNA reads TGTGCCAGCAGTTTTACCTACGAGCAGTACTTC. Encoded protein: CASSFTYEQYF.

Only one count was recorded for this clone. The chain combines TRBV7-9 with TRBJ2-1; 10 bases line up with TRBD1. The CDR3 consists of 15 residues. The germline gives CDR1 SEHNR, CDR2 FQNEAQ (reference sequence). Losses at the gene ends were 5 bases for V and 6 bases for J; bases not matched to a gene: 7. Here the CDR3 DNA reads TGTGCCAGCAGCCTGGGACAGGGGATTGCCAATGAGCAGTTCTTC. Protein sequence: CASSLGQGIANEQFF.

This rearrangement joins TRBV28 to TRBJ2-3; the match to TRBD2 covers 16 bases. Per the germline V gene, CDR1 is MDHEN and CDR2 is SYDVKM. Trimming cost V 5 bases and J 7 bases; bases outside gene matches: 6. This CDR3 is built from 16 residues. CDR3 loop: CASSPGTSGRAHTQYF. In DNA, the CDR3 is TGTGCCAGCAGTCCCGGGACTAGCGGGAGGGCCCATACGCAGTATTTT.

V usage is TRBV19 and J usage is TRBJ1-2; D is possibly TRBD1 (5 bases). V was pared by 7 bases and J by 4 bases, with 10 bases between. The length of the CDR3 is 12 residues. Germline CDR1 LNHDA, CDR2 SQIVND (reference sequence). The CDR3 loop is CASTDTGYGYTF. The CDR3 DNA reads as TGTGCCAGTACTGACACAGGCTATGGCTACACCTTC. Based on the CDR3 plus reference TRBV19 and TRBJ1-2, the full variable domain is DGGITQSPKYLFRKEGQNVTLSCEQNLNHDAMYWYRQDPGQGLRLIYYSQIVNDFQKGDIAEGYSVSREKKESFPLTVTSAQKNPTAFYLCASTDTGYGYTFGSGTRLTVV.

The rearrangement uses TRBV11-3 and TRBJ1-1; TRBD1 agrees at 7 bases. The J segment lost 4 bases and the V segment lost 5 bases, leaving 10 bases of the junction unmatched. The CDR3 loop spans 15 amino acids. From germline, CDR1 is SGHNT and CDR2 YENEEA. The CDR3 DNA reads as TGTGCCAGCAGCGAAGGGGGCGGTGTGGCCACTGAAGCTTTCTTT. Its translation: CASSEGGGVATEAFF.

V usage is TRBV7-9 and J usage is TRBJ2-3; perhaps TRBD1 as D (5 bases). This CDR3 has 13 amino acids. V lost 4 bases and J lost 5, with 10 bases in between. Germline V gene data show CDR1 as SEHNR and CDR2 as FQNEAQ (reference sequence). CDR3 coding DNA: TGTGCCAGCAGCTACCTAACAGGAGATACGCAGTATTTT. As protein: CASSYLTGDTQYF.

V gene TRBV10-3 combines with J gene TRBJ1-2; D is possibly TRBD1 (5 bases). V was cut by 4 bases and J by 6 bases, with 12 bases left in between. The germline V gene encodes CDR1 ENHRY and CDR2 SYGVKD. The CDR3 extends over 13 amino acids. CDR3 coding DNA: TGTGCCATCAGTGGAGGAGGGGATCATGGCTACACCTTC. Encoded protein: CAISGGGDHGYTF.

A note on this clone: At the DNA level, this CDR3 is encoded by other sequences in the same sample as well. V is TRBV7-2 and J is TRBJ2-1; the match to TRBD2 covers 13 bases. J was trimmed by 8 bases and V by 5 bases; bases with no gene match: 6. The CDR3 has 15 residues. From germline, CDR1 is SGHTA and CDR2 FQGNSA. The CDR3 here is CASSATSGGAHEQFF. The CDR3 nucleotides are TGTGCCAGCAGCGCTACTAGCGGGGGGGCCCATGAGCAGTTCTTC.

The chain uses TRBV7-2 and TRBJ2-1; 9 nucleotides agree with TRBD2. V shed 9 bases and J 2 bases; nucleotides not matched to a gene: 2. CDR1 is SGHTA and CDR2 is FQGNSA in the germline V gene. The CDR3 consists of 13 residues. The CDR3 loop is CARGLAPYNEQFF. DNA of the CDR3: TGTGCCAGGGGACTAGCCCCCTACAATGAGCAGTTCTTC.

The J gene is TRBJ2-7, the V gene TRBV18; a weak D match, TRBD2 (5 bases). This CDR3 is 15 amino acids long. Germline V lookup: CDR1 KGHSH, CDR2 LQKENI. Trimming took off 0 bases at V and 4 bases at J, with 13 bases between the two ends. The CDR3 sequence is CASSPPPSTTYEQYF. In nucleotides, the CDR3 is TGTGCCAGCTCACCACCCCCTAGCACGACGTACGAGCAGTACTTC.

The chain combines TRBV11-3 with TRBJ1-1; 7 bases are a match to TRBD1. V trimming: 4 bases; J trimming: 1 base; junction bases outside the gene matches: 0. This CDR3 region has 13 residues. Germline CDR1 and CDR2: SGHNT and YENEEA. CDR3 loop: CASSSGGNTEAFF. CDR3 DNA: TGTGCCAGCAGCTCAGGGGGGAACACTGAAGCTTTCTTT.